The source of this TCR beta chain is a study of blood T cell repertoires in COVID-19. Original processing notes: Amplification of reference gene primers provided the estimated nucleated cell counts. Clones were sequenced by immunoSEQ multiplex PCR, and TCRdb holds only the in-frame ones, with some missing. V and J calls plus clone size are reproduced from that table; the DNA served to infer D and trimming. The sample holds approximately 140,000 clones; less than 90% are singletons and the top ten take 1.4%. Trimming left V 2 bases short and J 2 bases short, with 11 bases between. CDR3 length equals 15 residues. Germline-derived CDR1 and CDR2 are MNHEY and SMNVEV (reference sequence).

The source is a man aged 60-69 years with acute or convalescent COVID-19. The material sequenced was peripheral blood. V and J are TRBV27 and TRBJ2-3; a possible D gene is TRBD1 (5 bases). This CDR3 reads CASSLGARYTDTQYF. CDR3 coding DNA: TGTGCCAGCAGTTTAGGGGCAAGATACACAGATACGCAGTATTTT.